Following are 20 T cell receptor beta chains from one sample sequenced in a study of blood T cell repertoires in COVID-19. The repertoire was sequenced with immunoSEQ multiplex PCR; TCRdb's copy has only in-frame clones and lacks some. The top ten hold 0.9% to 1.5% of the sample, which has about 64,000 clones, roughly 85% seen once. Sequenced sample: peripheral blood. These receptors all stem from a man aged 35 to 55 with acute or convalescent COVID-19.

CDR3: CASSPPGNRQETQYF. Written as DNA, the CDR3 is TGTGCCAGCAGCCCCCCCGGTAACCGACAAGAGACCCAGTACTTC. The chain employs TRBV7-2 and TRBJ2-5, with D uncertain. Trimming removed 5 bases at V and 2 bases at J, with 15 bases between. The CDR3 runs 15 residues. Germline assignment: CDR1 SGHTA and CDR2 FQGNSA.

V usage is TRBV7-3 and J usage is TRBJ2-3; 8 bases agree with TRBD2. Germline V lookup: CDR1 SGHTA, CDR2 FQGTGA. This CDR3 spans 14 amino acids. J lost 5 bases, V lost 5 bases, and 6 bases had no gene match. For the CDR3, the DNA is TGTGCCAGCAGCATGGGACTAGGGGTAGATACGCAGTATTTT. Its translation is CASSMGLGVDTQYF.

The chain links TRBV3-1 (or the pseudogene TRBV3-2) to TRBJ2-2; maybe TRBD2 (6 bases). The V end was cut by 3 bases, the J end by 6 bases, with 20 bases between. Germline CDR1 LGHDT, CDR2 YNNKEL (reference sequence). The CDR3 runs to 17 residues. CDR3 protein: CASSQRPTSGGSGELFF. The CDR3, as DNA: TGTGCCAGCAGCCAGCGCCCGACTAGTGGGGGATCCGGGGAGCTGTTTTTT.

This chain uses TRBV29-1 with TRBJ1-3; a possible D gene is TRBD1 (6 bases). The CDR3 consists of 13 residues. V was shortened by 5 bases and J by 5 bases, with 13 bases between the two germline ends. The germline V gene has CDR1 SQVTM and CDR2 ANQGSEA. CDR3 nucleotide sequence: TGCAGCGTTCAAGGCCAGGGGAGAAACACCATATATTTT. It specifies CSVQGQGRNTIYF.

The rearrangement links TRBV10-1 to TRBJ2-4; tentative D call: TRBD1 (6 bases). V was clipped by 2 bases and J by 0 bases, with 14 bases between them. CDR1 is WNHNN, CDR2 SYGVQD, per germline (reference sequence). The CDR3 length is 17 residues. The CDR3 loop is CASSEPTGRLAKNIQYF. For the CDR3, the DNA is TGCGCCAGCAGTGAGCCGACAGGCAGGCTAGCCAAAAACATTCAGTACTTC.

V usage is TRBV19 and J usage is TRBJ1-3; D is ambiguous. Trimming stripped 5 bases from V and 0 bases from J, with 8 bases between. There are 14 residues in the CDR3. The germline V gene encodes CDR1 LNHDA and CDR2 SQIVND (reference sequence). CDR3 region: CASSPRSSGNTIYF. CDR3 DNA sequence: TGTGCCAGTAGTCCCCGCAGCTCTGGAAACACCATATATTTT.

The chain is built from TRBV27 and TRBJ1-6; the D gene is possibly TRBD1 (6 bases). This CDR3 spans 13 amino acids. CDR1 is MNHEY and CDR2 is SMNVEV in the germline V gene (reference sequence). V lost 2 bases to trimming and J lost 8 bases, with 7 bases between them. This CDR3 reads CASSLQGYSPLHF. CDR3 bases: TGTGCCAGCAGTTTACAGGGGTATTCACCCCTCCACTTT.

The V call is TRBV6-5, the J call TRBJ1-1; D not resolved. Germline CDR1 and CDR2: MNHEY and SVGAGI. Trimming removed 7 bases from V and 1 base from J, with 10 bases in between. There are 13 residues in the CDR3. CDR3 DNA: TGTGCCAGCAATAGGGCGGGGAACACTGAAGCTTTCTTT. Translating it yields CASNRAGNTEAFF.

In DNA, the CDR3 is TGTGCCAGCAGCCGATTTTTACAGGACAGGGATAATGAAAAACTGTTTTTT. This translates into CASSRFLQDRDNEKLFF. The rearrangement uses TRBV2 and TRBJ1-4; TRBD1 matches 8 bases. CDR1 and CDR2 (germline): SNHLY, FYNNEI. Losses at the gene ends were 6 bases for V and 4 bases for J; bases not matched to a gene: 13. CDR3 length: 17 residues.

The rearrangement joins TRBV10-3 to TRBJ1-1, with a weak D call TRBD1 (5 bases). This CDR3 region has 12 residues. V was clipped by 10 bases and J by 0 bases, with 9 bases between them. Germline-derived CDR1 and CDR2 are ENHRY and SYGVKD. CDR3 sequence (DNA): TGTGCCACCACAGGAATGAACACTGAAGCTTTCTTT. Its translation: CATTGMNTEAFF.

This clone appeared many times. The CDR3 DNA reads as TGTGCCTGGAATCAGGATAGCAATCAGCCCCAGCATTTT. Protein sequence: CAWNQDSNQPQHF. The V gene is TRBV30, the J gene TRBJ1-5, with no clear D. CDR3 length: 13 amino acids. With 4 bases removed from V and 0 bases from J, the gap between germline ends came to 7 bases. The germline gives CDR1 GTSNPN, CDR2 SVGIG (reference sequence).

The J gene is TRBJ1-2, the V gene TRBV5-4, with 7 bases lining up with TRBD1. This CDR3 region has 14 residues. J gave up 2 bases and V 3 bases, and 4 bases lay outside the gene matches. Germline CDR1 and CDR2: SGHNT and YYREEE (reference sequence). DNA for the CDR3: TGTGCCAGCAGCTCACAGGGGTTCAACTATGGCTACACCTTC. Protein product: CASSSQGFNYGYTF.

V is TRBV7-3 and J is TRBJ2-7, with D unclear. The length of the CDR3 is 16 residues. With 1 base removed from V and 0 bases from J, the gap between germline ends came to 13 bases. Per the germline V gene, CDR1 is SGHTA and CDR2 is FQGTGA. The CDR3 DNA is TGTGCCAGCAGCTTAAGTGGCGGCACGCCCTCCTACGAGCAGTACTTC. It specifies CASSLSGGTPSYEQYF.

The rearrangement uses TRBV4-2 and TRBJ2-5; D is possibly TRBD2 (7 bases). The CDR3 spans 16 residues. Trimming took 7 bases from V and 5 from J, leaving 23 bases between them. Germline V gene sequence: CDR1 LGHNA, CDR2 YNFKEQ. As DNA, the CDR3 is TGTGCCAGCATCGAGGGACTATGGGGGCCGTGGGAGACCCAGTACTTC. Amino acid sequence: CASIEGLWGPWETQYF.

The chain is built from TRBV5-6 and TRBJ1-1; D gene unclear. CDR3 length equals 13 residues. V was pared by 2 bases and J by 3 bases, with 8 bases between. Germline V gene lookup returns CDR1 SGHDT and CDR2 YYEEEE. The CDR3 DNA sequence: TGTGCCAGCAGCTTATACCGGGACACTGAAGCTTTCTTT. This gives the protein CASSLYRDTEAFF.

This clone has only one observation. The chain combines TRBV5-4 with TRBJ1-1; 7 positions agree with TRBD1. The CDR3 totals 15 residues. Germline V gene sequence: CDR1 SGHNT, CDR2 YYREEE (reference sequence). Trimming removed 7 bases from V and 4 bases from J; junction bases left unmatched: 13. The CDR3 region has the DNA TGTGCCAGCCGGAGGGGGCGGCTTCTCAGCACTGAAGCTTTCTTT. Protein: CASRRGRLLSTEAFF.

This clone was observed once. The gene calls are TRBV11-3 and TRBJ1-2; D gene uncertain. The CDR3 loop spans 15 amino acids. Trimming removed 5 bases at V and 1 base at J, with 14 bases between. Per the germline V gene, CDR1 is SGHNT and CDR2 is YENEEA. The CDR3 reads CASSLGRSLNYGYTF. The CDR3 DNA reads TGTGCCAGCAGCCTGGGCCGATCCCTTAACTATGGCTACACCTTC. Using reference TRBV11-3 and TRBJ1-2 for the parts outside the CDR3, the full variable domain is EAGVVQSPRYKIIEKKQPVAFWCNPISGHNTLYWYLQNLGQGPELLIRYENEEAVDDSQLPKDRFSAERLKGVDSTLKIQPAELGDSAVYLCASSLGRSLNYGYTFGSGTRLTVV.

This chain uses TRBV7-2 with TRBJ1-5, with a weak D call TRBD1 (5 bases). Germline CDR1 SGHTA, CDR2 FQGNSA. V was pared by 2 bases and J by 2 bases, with 7 bases between. The CDR3 sequence is 14 residues long. The CDR3 loop reads CASSLQQGNQPQHF. The CDR3 nucleotides are TGTGCCAGCAGCTTACAACAGGGCAATCAGCCCCAGCATTTT. Complete variable domain (other parts from reference TRBV7-2 and TRBJ1-5): GAGVSQSPSNKVTEKGKDVELRCDPISGHTALYWYRQSLGQGLEFLIYFQGNSAPDKSGLPSDRFSAERTGGSVSTLTIQRTQQEDSAVYLCASSLQQGNQPQHFGDGTRLSIL.

V usage is TRBV2 and J usage is TRBJ2-2, with a weak D call TRBD2 (5 bases). Germline-derived CDR1 and CDR2 are SNHLY and FYNNEI. Trimming removed 6 bases at V and 1 base at J, with 12 bases between. The length of the CDR3 is 15 residues. The CDR3 coding sequence is TGTGCCAGCAGCCCCGACGGACTGAACACCGGGGAGCTGTTTTTT. Translating gives CASSPDGLNTGELFF. Complete variable domain (other parts from reference TRBV2 and TRBJ2-2): EPEVTQTPSHQVTQMGQEVILRCVPISNHLYFYWYRQILGQKVEFLVSFYNNEISEKSEIFDDQFSVERPDGSNFTLKIRSTKLEDSAMYFCASSPDGLNTGELFFGEGSRLTVL.

The V gene is TRBV19, the J gene TRBJ2-2; 8 bases match TRBD2. The ends lost 11 bases at V and 6 bases at J; junction bases unmatched: 23. The germline V gene encodes CDR1 LNHDA and CDR2 SQIVND (reference sequence). The CDR3 runs 18 residues. CDR3 sequence reads: CALGKLAEPGRGPGELFF. The CDR3 nucleotides read TGTGCCCTTGGAAAACTAGCGGAACCCGGACGGGGACCCGGGGAGCTGTTTTTT.